This T cell receptor (beta chain) was obtained from a study of cytotoxic CD8 clonotypes in ibrutinib-treated CLL. General study points: Having risen at ibrutinib response, clonality had fallen back toward baseline by progression.

Sequencing sought depths of 1 in 200,000 to 1 in 1 million T cells. Clones were read by immunoSEQ multiplex PCR, and TCRdb kept only the in-frame ones, dropping some. Of 60,000 to 75,000 clones in the sample, 90% were seen once. As to this clone: Its antigen is as yet unknown.

Germline-derived CDR1 and CDR2 are SGHRS and YFSETQ. This CDR3 is built from 12 residues. V gave up 2 bases and J gave up 1 base, with 3 bases separating them. The starting material was PBMCs, obtained after 12 months of ibrutinib treatment. The chain joins TRBV5-1 to TRBJ1-2, with unresolved D. The source is a human donor with chronic lymphocytic leukemia. Here the CDR3 DNA reads TGCGCCAGCAGCTTTGGTAACTATGGCTACACCTTC. The encoded protein is CASSFGNYGYTF. The whole variable domain, filled in from reference TRBV5-1 and TRBJ1-2, reads KAGVTQTPRYLIKTRGQQVTLSCSPISGHRSVSWYQQTPGQGLQFLFEYFSETQRNKGNFPGRFSGRQFSNSRSEMNVSTLELGDSALYLCASSFGNYGYTFGSGTRLTVV.